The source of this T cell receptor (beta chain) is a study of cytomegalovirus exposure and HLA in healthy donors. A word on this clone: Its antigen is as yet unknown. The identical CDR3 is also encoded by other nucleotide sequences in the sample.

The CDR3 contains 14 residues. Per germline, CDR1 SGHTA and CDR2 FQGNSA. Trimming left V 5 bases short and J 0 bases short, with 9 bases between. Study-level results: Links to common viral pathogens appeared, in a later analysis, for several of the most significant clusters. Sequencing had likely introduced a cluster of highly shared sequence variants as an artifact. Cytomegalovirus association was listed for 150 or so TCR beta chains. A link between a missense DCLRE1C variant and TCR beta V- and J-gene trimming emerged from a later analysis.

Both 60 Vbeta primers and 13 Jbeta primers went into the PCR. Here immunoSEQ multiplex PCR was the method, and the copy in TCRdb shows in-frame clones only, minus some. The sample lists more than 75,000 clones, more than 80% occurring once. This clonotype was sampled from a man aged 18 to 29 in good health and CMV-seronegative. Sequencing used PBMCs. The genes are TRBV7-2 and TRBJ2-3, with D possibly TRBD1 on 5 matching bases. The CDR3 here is CASSLRGSTDTQYF. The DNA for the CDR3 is TGTGCCAGCAGCCTAAGGGGTAGCACAGATACGCAGTATTTT. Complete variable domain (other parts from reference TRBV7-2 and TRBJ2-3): GAGVSQSPSNKVTEKGKDVELRCDPISGHTALYWYRQSLGQGLEFLIYFQGNSAPDKSGLPSDRFSAERTGGSVSTLTIQRTQQEDSAVYLCASSLRGSTDTQYFGPGTRLTVL.